This record concerns one T cell receptor beta chain sequence. Assay: immunoSEQ multiplex PCR; the TCRdb copy retains only in-frame clones and omits some. The sample yields roughly 40,000 clones, around 82% seen once. The data were taken from a study of blood T cell repertoires in COVID-19. The trim removed 10 bases at V and 4 bases at J, leaving 8 bases unmatched. Germline CDR1 and CDR2: LNHDA and SQIVND (reference sequence). This CDR3 contains 13 residues. The chain recombines TRBV19 with TRBJ1-2, with 8 nucleotides matching TRBD1. The material sequenced was peripheral blood. The TCR sequence derives from an elderly woman with active or convalescent COVID-19. CDR3 amino acids: CAIAGTGSYGYTF. The CDR3 DNA sequence: TGTGCCATTGCCGGGACAGGTAGCTATGGCTACACCTTC.